This T cell receptor beta chain came from a study of T cells after yellow fever vaccination. This clonotype was seen repeatedly, ten times or more. The antigen is undetermined. At one boundary the junction diverges from the germline segment, which might be a read error. Germline V gene data show CDR1 as MNHEY and CDR2 as SMNVEV (reference sequence). The CDR3 consists of 13 residues. The TCR cDNA carried a universal primer site and UMIs from 5'RACE template switching. TCRdb re-analysed the 5' RACE reads in MiXCR, keeping a single row per CDR3 protein. Of 300,000 or so distinct CDR3 sequences listed, approximately 3.9% are singletons. General study findings and limits: Though weaker, the secondary response peaked faster, on day 5 versus 15. Detected again after the booster were most primary-vaccination clones, at nearly 97% CD4 and 88% CD8.

The sample was PBMCs, taken 5 days after the yellow fever booster vaccination. This sequence joins TRBV27 and TRBJ2-3; 8 positions agree with TRBD1. The origin of this receptor is a man younger than 30 who received the YFV17D yellow fever vaccine. The CDR3 sequence is CVSRGLGTDTQYF. Here the CDR3 DNA reads TGTGTCAGCAGGGGGCTGGGCACAGATACGCAGTATTTT.